These 4 T cell receptor beta chains share one sample of origin, sequenced in a study of cytomegalovirus exposure and HLA in healthy donors (dated by TCRdb to 2016 to 2017). The receptor library was made with the immunoSEQ multiplex PCR assay. A mixture of 60 forward primers for TCR Vbeta segments and 13 reverse primers for TCR Jbeta segments was used in the multiplex PCR. In TCRdb, the immuneACCESS table is reduced to in-frame sequences with V and J assigned. These tables do not hold every clone; where another copy was compared, an unresolved V gene accounts for under half, and the others remain unexplained. This sample has about 120,000 clones in its table, and approximately 74% of those were observed once. The ten largest clonotypes hold around 10% of the sample. Source material: PBMCs. Receptors originate from a woman in her forties or fifties in good health and CMV-seropositive.

This clone was counted only a few times. The chain combines TRBV27 with TRBJ2-7, with 10 positions matching TRBD1. The germline V gene encodes CDR1 MNHEY and CDR2 SMNVEV (reference sequence). The trim removed 0 bases at V and 3 bases at J, leaving 2 bases unmatched. CDR3 length: 15 amino acids. The CDR3 DNA follows: TGTGCCAGCAGTTTATCATGGACAGGGGGCTACGAGCAGTACTTC. Its translation is CASSLSWTGGYEQYF.

This clone was found a few times. Within the sample, other DNA sequences also encode this same CDR3. The chain has TRBV7-6 and TRBJ2-7; 9 bases agree with TRBD1. The CDR3 spans 12 residues. CDR1 is SGHVS, CDR2 FNYEAQ, per germline. J was trimmed by 10 bases and V by 1 base; bases with no gene match: 2. The CDR3 reads CASSLGDREQYF. CDR3 DNA sequence: TGTGCCAGCAGCTTAGGGGACAGGGAACAGTACTTC.

The CDR3 is CASSGTGFGETQYF. CDR3 sequence (DNA): TGTGCCAGCAGTGGGACAGGGTTTGGAGAGACCCAGTACTTC. This rearrangement joins TRBV6-6 to TRBJ2-5; 9 nucleotides match TRBD1. Germline assignment: CDR1 MNHNY and CDR2 SVGAGI (reference sequence). With V trimmed by 5 bases and J by 4 bases, 5 bases remained unmatched. The CDR3 is 14 amino acids.

CDR3 protein: CASRDTKRNQPQHF. In DNA form, the CDR3 reads TGTGCCAGTCGGGACACCAAGCGCAATCAGCCCCAGCATTTT. J is TRBJ1-5 and V is TRBV19; D possibly corresponds to TRBD1 (6 bases). The germline V and J ends were trimmed by 8 bases and 2 bases, with 13 bases remaining between them. The length of the CDR3 is 14 residues. The germline gives CDR1 LNHDA, CDR2 SQIVND (reference sequence).